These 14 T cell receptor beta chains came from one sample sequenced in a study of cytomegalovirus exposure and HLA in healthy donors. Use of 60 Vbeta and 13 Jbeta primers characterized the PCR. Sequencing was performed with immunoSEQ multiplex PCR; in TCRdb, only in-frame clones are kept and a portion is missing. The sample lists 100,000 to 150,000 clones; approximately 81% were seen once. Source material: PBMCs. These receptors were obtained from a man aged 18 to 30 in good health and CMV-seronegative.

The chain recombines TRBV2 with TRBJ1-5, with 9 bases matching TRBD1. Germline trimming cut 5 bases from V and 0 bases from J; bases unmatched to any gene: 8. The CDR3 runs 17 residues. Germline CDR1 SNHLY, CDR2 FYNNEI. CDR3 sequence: CASSRDRASPSNQPQHF. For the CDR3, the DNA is TGTGCCAGCAGTCGGGACAGGGCCTCCCCTAGCAATCAGCCCCAGCATTTT.

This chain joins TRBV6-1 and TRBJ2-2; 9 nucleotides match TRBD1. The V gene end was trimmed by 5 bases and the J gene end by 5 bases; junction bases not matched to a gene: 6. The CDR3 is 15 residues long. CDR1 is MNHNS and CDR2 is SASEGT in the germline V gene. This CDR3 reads CASSRPGTGTGELFF. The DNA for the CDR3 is TGTGCCAGCAGTCGACCCGGGACAGGGACCGGGGAGCTGTTTTTT.

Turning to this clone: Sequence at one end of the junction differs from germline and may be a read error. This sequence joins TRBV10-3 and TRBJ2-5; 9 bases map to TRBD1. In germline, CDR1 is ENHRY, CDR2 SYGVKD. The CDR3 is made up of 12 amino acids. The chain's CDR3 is CAIMGDRENQYF. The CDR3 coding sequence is TGTGCCATCATGGGGGACAGGGAGAACCAGTACTTC.

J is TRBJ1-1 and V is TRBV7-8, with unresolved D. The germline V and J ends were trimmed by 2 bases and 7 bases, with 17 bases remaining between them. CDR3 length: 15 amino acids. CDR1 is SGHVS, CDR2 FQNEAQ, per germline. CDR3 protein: CASSLRLTRRLEAFF. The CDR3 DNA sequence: TGTGCCAGCAGCTTAAGATTAACGAGGCGGCTTGAAGCTTTCTTT.

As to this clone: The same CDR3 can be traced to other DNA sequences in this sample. This chain's CDR3 is CASSKSGTADSYEQYF. The CDR3 DNA sequence: TGTGCCAGCAGCAAATCCGGGACAGCTGATTCCTACGAGCAGTACTTC. The chain is built from TRBV7-2 and TRBJ2-7; 7 bases are shared with TRBD1. There are 16 residues in the CDR3. The V segment lost 5 bases and the J segment 1 base; nucleotides outside the gene matches: 11. Germline V lookup: CDR1 SGHTA, CDR2 FQGNSA.

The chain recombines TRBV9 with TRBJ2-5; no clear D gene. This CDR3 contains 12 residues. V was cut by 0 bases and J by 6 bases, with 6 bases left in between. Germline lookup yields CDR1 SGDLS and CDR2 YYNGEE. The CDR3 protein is CASSVAGQTQYF. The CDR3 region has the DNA TGTGCCAGCAGCGTAGCTGGGCAGACCCAGTACTTC.

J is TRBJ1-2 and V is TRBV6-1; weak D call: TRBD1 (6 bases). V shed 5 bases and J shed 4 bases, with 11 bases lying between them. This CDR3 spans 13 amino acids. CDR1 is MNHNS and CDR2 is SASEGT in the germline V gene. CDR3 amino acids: CASSWDTSYGYTF. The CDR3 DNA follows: TGTGCCAGCAGTTGGGACACGAGCTATGGCTACACCTTC.

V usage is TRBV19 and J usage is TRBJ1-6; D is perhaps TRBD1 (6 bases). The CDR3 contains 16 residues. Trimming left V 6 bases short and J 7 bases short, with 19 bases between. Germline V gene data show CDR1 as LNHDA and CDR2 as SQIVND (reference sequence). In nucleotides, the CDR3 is TGTGCCAGTAGACTTCGGACAGCAAGACAAAATTCACCCCTCCACTTT. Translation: CASRLRTARQNSPLHF.

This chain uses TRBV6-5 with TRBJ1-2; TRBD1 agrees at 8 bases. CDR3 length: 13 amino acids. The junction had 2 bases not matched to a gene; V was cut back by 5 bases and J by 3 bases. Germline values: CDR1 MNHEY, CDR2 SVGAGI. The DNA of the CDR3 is TGTGCCAGCAGTCCGGACAGGGACTATGGCTACACCTTC. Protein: CASSPDRDYGYTF.

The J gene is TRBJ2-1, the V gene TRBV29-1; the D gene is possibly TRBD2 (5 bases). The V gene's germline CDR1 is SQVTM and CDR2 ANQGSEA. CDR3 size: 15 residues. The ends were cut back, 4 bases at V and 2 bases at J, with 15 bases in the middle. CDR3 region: CSVASGEWTYNEQFF. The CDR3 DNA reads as TGCAGCGTTGCATCCGGGGAGTGGACCTACAATGAGCAGTTCTTC.

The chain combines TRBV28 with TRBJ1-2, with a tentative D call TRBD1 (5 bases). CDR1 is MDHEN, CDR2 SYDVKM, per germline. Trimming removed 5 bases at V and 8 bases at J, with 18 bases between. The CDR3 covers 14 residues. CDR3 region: CASSMAGRRRGYTF. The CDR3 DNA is TGTGCCAGCAGTATGGCGGGGCGCAGGCGGGGCTACACCTTC.

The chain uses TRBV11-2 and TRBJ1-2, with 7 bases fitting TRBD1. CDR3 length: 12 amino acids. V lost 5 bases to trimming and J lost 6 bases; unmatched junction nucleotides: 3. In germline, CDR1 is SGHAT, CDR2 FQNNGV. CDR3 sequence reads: CASSGGGDGYTF. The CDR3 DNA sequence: TGTGCCAGCAGCGGAGGGGGCGATGGCTACACCTTC.

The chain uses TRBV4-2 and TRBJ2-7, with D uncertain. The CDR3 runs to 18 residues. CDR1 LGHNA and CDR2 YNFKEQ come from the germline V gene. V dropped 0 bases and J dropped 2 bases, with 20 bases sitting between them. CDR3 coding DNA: TGTGCCAGCAGCCAAGATGGTTTCGGCGCGGAACGGCCCTACGAGCAGTACTTC. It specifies CASSQDGFGAERPYEQYF.

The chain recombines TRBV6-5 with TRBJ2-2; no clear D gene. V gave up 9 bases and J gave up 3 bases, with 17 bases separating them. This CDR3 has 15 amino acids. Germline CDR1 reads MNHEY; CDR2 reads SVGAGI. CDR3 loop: CASFLYQAYTGELFF. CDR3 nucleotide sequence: TGTGCCAGTTTCCTCTATCAGGCTTACACCGGGGAGCTGTTTTTT.